The source of this TCR beta chain is a study of a mutant IDH1 vaccine in newly diagnosed glioma. The overall study: Patients received eight vaccinations in weeks 1, 3, 5, 7, 11, 15, 19, 23. Treated patients had a mean age of 40.4 years and a 62.5% male, around 38% female split.

Whole-study findings and limits: Immune responses induced by vaccination arose in approximately 92% of the patients. Whatever changes occurred in top peripheral T cell clonotypes seemed unrelated to pseudoprogression.

Germline loops: CDR1 MNHNS, CDR2 SASEGT. Trimming shortened V by 4 bases and J by 3 bases, and 6 bases separated the two germline ends. This CDR3 is 12 amino acids long. The table came from immunoSEQ multiplex PCR; TCRdb's copy has only in-frame clones and leaves some out. Among some 25,000 clones, 60% to 80% were seen once, and the ten largest hold approximately 9.5%. With respect to this clone: Its specificity is not known.

As for time point: week 11, during vaccination. Alongside topical imiquimod, each dose of vaccine comprised 300 ug of mutant IDH1 20-mer peptide. The specimen comprised PBMCs, sampled from a glioma patient whose treatment included an IDH1 peptide vaccine. The clonotype comes from a woman aged 18-29 years with glioma. The chain is built from TRBV6-1 and TRBJ1-2; no clear D gene. DNA for the CDR3: TGTGCCAGCAGTGGAAGCTACTATGGCTACACCTTC. Amino acid sequence: CASSGSYYGYTF.